Described below is a single T cell receptor beta chain sequence and its context. This sample is drawn from a study of shared clonotypes between healthy human individuals. Replicate PCRs from sorted subsets contained approximately 190 ng DNA, which is 29,000 or so T cell genomes. Produced via immunoSEQ multiplex PCR; TCRdb's table is partial and in-frame only. The table lists about 1.5 million clones, roughly 95% of them singletons. The CDR3 runs 19 residues. The V gene's germline CDR1 is MGHRA and CDR2 YSYEKL. Trimming removed 1 base from V and 1 base from J; junction bases left unmatched: 8. Splitting of CD4+ cells produced CD45RA+ naive and CD45RA-negative memory subsets.

The TCR originated in a man aged 25 to 40 in good health. The sample consisted of naive CD4+ T cells sorted from blood. Sample subset: CD45RA+ positively selected. The chain links TRBV4-1 to TRBJ2-1, with TRBD2 matching 12 bases. As DNA, the CDR3 is TGCGCCAGCAGCCAAGTTTTTCCTAGCGGGAGGGAGTCCTACAATGAGCAGTTCTTC. Translation gives CASSQVFPSGRESYNEQFF.